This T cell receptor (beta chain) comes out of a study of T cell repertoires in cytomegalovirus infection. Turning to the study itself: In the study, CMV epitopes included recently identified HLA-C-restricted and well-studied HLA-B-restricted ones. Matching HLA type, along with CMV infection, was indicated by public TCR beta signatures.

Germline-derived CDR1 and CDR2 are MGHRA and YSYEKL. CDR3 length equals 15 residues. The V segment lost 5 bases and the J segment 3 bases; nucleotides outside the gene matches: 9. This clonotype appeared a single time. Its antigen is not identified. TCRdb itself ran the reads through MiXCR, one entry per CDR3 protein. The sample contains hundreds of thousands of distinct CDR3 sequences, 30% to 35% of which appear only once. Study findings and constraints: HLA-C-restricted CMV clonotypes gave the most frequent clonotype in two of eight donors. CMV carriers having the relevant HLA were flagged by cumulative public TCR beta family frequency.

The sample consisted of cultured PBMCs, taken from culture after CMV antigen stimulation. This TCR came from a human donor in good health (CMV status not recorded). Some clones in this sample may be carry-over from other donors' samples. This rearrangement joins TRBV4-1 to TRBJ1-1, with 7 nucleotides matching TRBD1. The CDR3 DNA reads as TGCGCCAGCAGCGAAGCCGGGACAGCCTACACTGAAGCTTTCTTT. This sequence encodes CASSEAGTAYTEAFF.